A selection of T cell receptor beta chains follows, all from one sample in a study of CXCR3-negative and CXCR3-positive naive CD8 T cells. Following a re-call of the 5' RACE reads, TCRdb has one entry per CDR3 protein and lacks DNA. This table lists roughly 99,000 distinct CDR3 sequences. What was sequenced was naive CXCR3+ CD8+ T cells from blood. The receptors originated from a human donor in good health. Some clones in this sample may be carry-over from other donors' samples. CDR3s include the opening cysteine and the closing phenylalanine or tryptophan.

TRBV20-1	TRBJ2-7	CSARDLSSGGTYEQYF
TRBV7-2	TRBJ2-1	CASSLVGGGPYNEQFF
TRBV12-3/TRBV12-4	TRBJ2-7	CASSLEVDKGSTSGGHYEQYF
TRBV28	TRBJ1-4	CASSLDRGLVSEKLFF
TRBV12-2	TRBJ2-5	CASRSGQGLEETQYF
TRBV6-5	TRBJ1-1	CASSYGGEAFF
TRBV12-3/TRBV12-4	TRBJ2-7	CASSRSGTGVHEQYF
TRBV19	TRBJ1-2	CASGTGGYGYTF
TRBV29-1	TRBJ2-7	CSVEGRGVEQYF
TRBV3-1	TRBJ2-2	CASSTTLGVLAGELFF
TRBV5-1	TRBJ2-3	CASSPDPAPGTDTQYF
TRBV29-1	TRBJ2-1	CSVEGGERADKSRHTYNEQFF
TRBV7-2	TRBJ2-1	CASSLRGPLGLWDEQFF
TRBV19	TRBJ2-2	CASSPWENTGELFF
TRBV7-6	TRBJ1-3	CASSLDRTLGNTIYF
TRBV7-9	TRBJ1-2	CASSLNSGNYGYTF
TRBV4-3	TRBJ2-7	CASSQDRWSYEQYF
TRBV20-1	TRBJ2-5	CSASIGTWETQYF
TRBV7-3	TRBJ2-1	CASSPTLSGGSYNEHFF
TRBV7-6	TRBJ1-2	CASSYGQGAYGYTF
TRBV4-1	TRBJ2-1	CASSQDQASGVYNEQFF
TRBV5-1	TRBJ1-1	CASSLDLGSAEAFF
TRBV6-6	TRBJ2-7	CASVRGVVTYEQYF
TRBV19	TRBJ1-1	CATGPNGVTEAFF
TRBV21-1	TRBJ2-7	CASSKRGPKRALAVHEQYF
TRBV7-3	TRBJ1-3	CASSEVGTGNTIHF
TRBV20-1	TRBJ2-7	CSARRIARTGTTYEQYF
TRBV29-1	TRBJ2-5	CSVEGTLEEETQYF
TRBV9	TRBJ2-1	CASSVERGRAVSYNEQFF
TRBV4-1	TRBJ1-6	CASSQVGTEYAPLHF
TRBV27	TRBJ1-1	CASSPLTDMNTEAFF
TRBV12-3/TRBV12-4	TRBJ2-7	CASSLSVDYEQYF
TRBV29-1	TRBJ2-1	CSALGASNEQFF
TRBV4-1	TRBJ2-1	CASSQEGGRNNEQFF
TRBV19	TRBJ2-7	CATGNNVYEQYF
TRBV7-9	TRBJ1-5	CASSLDEGREQPQHF